These 22 T cell receptor beta chains were sequenced from one sample in a study of beta chain features in type 1 diabetes. The study's findings and limits: Among all four CD4+ subsets, Type 1 diabetes patients had TCRB CDR3s that were moderately but significantly shorter.

These TCRs are of unknown antigen specificity. All of the isolated RNA was reverse transcribed, so expressed TCRB transcripts were sequenced. TCRdb's table, derived via immunoSEQ multiplex PCR, lists solely in-frame clones and lacks some. The sample includes 40,000 to 60,000 clones, about 60% of them seen just once. Sequences were obtained from stem cell memory CD4+ T cells from blood. These receptors were collected from a woman younger than 45 with type 1 diabetes.

V is TRBV5-1 and J is TRBJ1-3; a possible D gene is TRBD1 (6 bases). The CDR3 is made up of 16 amino acids. The V gene's germline CDR1 is SGHRS and CDR2 YFSETQ. V was cut by 0 bases and J by 2 bases, with 12 bases left in between. CDR3 region: CASSLEGQRAGNTIYF. CDR3 bases: TGCGCCAGCAGCTTGGAAGGACAGAGGGCTGGAAACACCATATATTTT.

This clone was detected a few times. The genes are TRBV30 and TRBJ2-2, with 10 bases fitting TRBD1. This CDR3 contains 14 residues. Germline values: CDR1 GTSNPN, CDR2 SVGIG (reference sequence). V gave up 5 bases and J gave up 6 bases; unmatched junction bases: 6. CDR3 bases: TGTGCCTGGGCGACCGGGACAGGGGCCGGGGAGCTGTTTTTT. Amino acids: CAWATGTGAGELFF.

This chain connects TRBV5-1 to TRBJ1-1, with D maybe TRBD1 (6 bases). Germline V gene sequence: CDR1 SGHRS, CDR2 YFSETQ. V was clipped by 3 bases and J by 1 base, with 10 bases between them. The CDR3 consists of 14 residues. The CDR3 DNA reads TGCGCCAGCAGCTCTCAGGGGTGGAACACTGAAGCTTTCTTT. This gives the protein CASSSQGWNTEAFF. The full variable domain, rest sourced from reference TRBV5-1 and TRBJ1-1, is KAGVTQTPRYLIKTRGQQVTLSCSPISGHRSVSWYQQTPGQGLQFLFEYFSETQRNKGNFPGRFSGRQFSNSRSEMNVSTLELGDSALYLCASSSQGWNTEAFFGQGTRLTVV.

The V call is TRBV27, the J call TRBJ1-5; D is uncertain. The CDR3 spans 15 residues. The V gene's germline CDR1 is MNHEY and CDR2 SMNVEV (reference sequence). V was trimmed by 7 bases and J by 2 bases, leaving 15 bases between them. CDR3 residues: CASKASTGGNQPQHF. CDR3 nucleotides: TGTGCCAGCAAGGCTAGTACCGGTGGCAATCAGCCCCAGCATTTT.

The V call is TRBV28, the J call TRBJ1-4; 7 bases line up with TRBD1. In germline, CDR1 is MDHEN, CDR2 SYDVKM. The junction had 10 bases not matched to a gene; V was cut back by 5 bases and J by 4 bases. The CDR3 loop spans 16 amino acids. As DNA, the CDR3 is TGTGCCAGCAGTCGGCCCCTGGACAGGTTTAATGAAAAACTGTTTTTT. Protein: CASSRPLDRFNEKLFF. Drawing the rest from reference TRBV28 and TRBJ1-4, the complete variable domain is DVKVTQSSRYLVKRTGEKVFLECVQDMDHENMFWYRQDPGLGLRLIYFSYDVKMKEKGDIPEGYSVSREKKERFSLILESASTNQTSMYLCASSRPLDRFNEKLFFGSGTQLSVL.

The chain recombines TRBV7-9 with TRBJ2-1, with TRBD2 identical over 12 bases. This CDR3 region has 16 residues. V lost 3 bases, J lost 6 bases, and 6 bases stayed unmatched. The germline V gene encodes CDR1 SEHNR and CDR2 FQNEAQ (reference sequence). This chain's CDR3 is CASSFWLAGGPNEQFF. The CDR3 coding sequence is TGTGCCAGCAGCTTTTGGCTAGCGGGAGGGCCCAATGAGCAGTTCTTC.

The chain recombines TRBV29-1 with TRBJ1-2; 7 positions agree with TRBD1. J gave up 3 bases and V 4 bases, and 5 bases lay outside the gene matches. CDR1 SQVTM and CDR2 ANQGSEA come from the germline V gene. There are 13 residues in the CDR3. CDR3 sequence reads: CSVGSGTDYGYTF. The CDR3 nucleotides are TGCAGCGTTGGATCCGGGACAGACTATGGCTACACCTTC.

The chain employs TRBV6-6 and TRBJ2-1; D possibly corresponds to TRBD1 (6 bases). The germline V and J ends were trimmed by 2 bases and 10 bases, with 9 bases remaining between them. Germline CDR1 reads MNHNY; CDR2 reads SVGAGI (reference sequence). CDR3 size: 12 residues. The CDR3 coding sequence is TGTGCCAGCAGTTACCCTCAGGGGGAGCAGTTCTTC. Translation gives CASSYPQGEQFF.

V is TRBV25-1 and J is TRBJ1-2; D is perhaps TRBD1 (6 bases). The CDR3 loop spans 15 amino acids. CDR1 and CDR2 (germline): MGHDK, SYGVNS. V dropped 1 base and J dropped 4 bases, with 13 bases sitting between them. DNA for the CDR3: TGTGCCAGCAGTGAATCTGGGGGCATCGTCTATGGCTACACCTTC. This sequence encodes CASSESGGIVYGYTF.

The chain combines TRBV7-3 with TRBJ2-3, with 10 positions matching TRBD2. CDR3 length equals 14 residues. Germline V lookup: CDR1 SGHTA, CDR2 FQGTGA. V shed 5 bases and J 2 bases; nucleotides not matched to a gene: 1. The CDR3 region is CASSLAGVTDTQYF. In DNA, the CDR3 is TGTGCCAGCAGCCTAGCGGGAGTCACAGATACGCAGTATTTT.

This rearrangement joins TRBV9 to TRBJ1-5; unclear D gene. The V and J ends lost 4 bases and 6 bases respectively, with 11 bases between them. Per the germline V gene, CDR1 is SGDLS and CDR2 is YYNGEE. The CDR3 extends over 13 amino acids. CDR3 loop: CASSYQEGQPQHF. For the CDR3, the DNA is TGTGCCAGCAGCTATCAGGAGGGTCAGCCCCAGCATTTT.

The CDR3 loop reads CASSQRTGQFQETQYF. CDR3 in DNA: TGCGCCAGCAGCCAGAGAACCGGACAATTCCAAGAGACCCAGTACTTC. V usage is TRBV4-1 and J usage is TRBJ2-5, with D maybe TRBD1 (5 bases). CDR3 length equals 16 residues. The germline V gene encodes CDR1 MGHRA and CDR2 YSYEKL. Trimming removed 3 bases from V and 1 base from J, with 15 bases in between.

This clone was counted a few times. The gene calls are TRBV7-9 and TRBJ2-1, with D unresolved. The CDR3 contains 11 residues. Trimming stripped 5 bases from V and 9 bases from J, with 8 bases between. Germline values: CDR1 SEHNR, CDR2 FQNEAQ (reference sequence). CDR3 DNA sequence: TGTGCCAGCAGCCCCCAGGTTGAGCAGTTCTTC. It yields the protein CASSPQVEQFF.

The V call is TRBV28, the J call TRBJ1-5; tentative D call: TRBD1 (5 bases). The CDR3 spans 11 residues. CDR1 is MDHEN and CDR2 is SYDVKM in the germline V gene. V was shortened by 8 bases and J by 4 bases, with 6 bases between the two germline ends. CDR3 DNA sequence: TGTGCCAGCGGGGGGAATCAGCCCCAGCATTTT. Translation: CASGGNQPQHF. The full variable domain, completed using reference TRBV28 and TRBJ1-5, is DVKVTQSSRYLVKRTGEKVFLECVQDMDHENMFWYRQDPGLGLRLIYFSYDVKMKEKGDIPEGYSVSREKKERFSLILESASTNQTSMYLCASGGNQPQHFGDGTRLSIL.

This clone was counted between two and nine times. The gene calls are TRBV29-1 and TRBJ1-4; 10 bases line up with TRBD1. J lost 6 bases, V lost 4 bases, and 2 bases had no gene match. The CDR3 extends over 13 amino acids. From germline, CDR1 is SQVTM and CDR2 ANQGSEA. Written as DNA, the CDR3 is TGCAGCGTTGGAGGGACAGGGGATGAAAAACTGTTTTTT. The encoded protein is CSVGGTGDEKLFF.

The gene calls are TRBV4-1 and TRBJ2-5, with TRBD1 as a possible D gene (6 bases). Gene TRBJ2-7 matches the end of the DNA better, so the J call may be wrong. The CDR3 has 15 residues. Germline V gene data show CDR1 as MGHRA and CDR2 as YSYEKL. The CDR3 nucleotides read TGCGCCAGCAGCCAAGTTGGGACAACCTCCTACGAGCAGTACTTC. This encodes CASSQVGTTSYEQYF.

CDR3 amino acids: CASSFSENTEAFF. The DNA for the CDR3 is TGTGCCAGCAGCTTCTCAGAGAACACTGAAGCTTTCTTT. V gene TRBV7-3 combines with J gene TRBJ1-1; D remains ambiguous. This CDR3 has 13 amino acids. Trimming pared 3 bases from V and 1 base from J, leaving 6 bases between. Germline values: CDR1 SGHTA, CDR2 FQGTGA.

The chain combines TRBV30 with TRBJ2-5; possible D gene TRBD2, 5 bases. V was pared by 0 bases and J by 4 bases, with 18 bases between. This CDR3 contains 16 residues. Looked up from germline, CDR1 is GTSNPN and CDR2 is SVGIG (reference sequence). The CDR3 protein is CAWSVRGRRGTETQYF. The CDR3 DNA is TGTGCCTGGAGTGTACGGGGTCGGAGAGGCACAGAGACCCAGTACTTC.

This clone was detected a few times. V usage is TRBV7-6 and J usage is TRBJ2-3; a weak D match, TRBD1 (6 bases). The ends were cut back, 8 bases at V and 1 base at J, with 13 bases in the middle. Germline V gene sequence: CDR1 SGHVS, CDR2 FNYEAQ. There are 14 residues in the CDR3. The CDR3 DNA is TGTGCCAGCGGGTGGGGGCAAGGCACAGATACGCAGTATTTT. Encoded protein: CASGWGQGTDTQYF. Variable domain in full (rest from reference TRBV7-6 and TRBJ2-3): GAGVSQSPRYKVTKRGQDVALRCDPISGHVSLYWYRQALGQGPEFLTYFNYEAQQDKSGLPNDRFSAERPEGSISTLTIQRTEQRDSAMYRCASGWGQGTDTQYFGPGTRLTVL.

This clone was counted a few times. The chain employs TRBV2 and TRBJ2-3; 8 bases align to TRBD1. The CDR3 covers 13 residues. Germline CDR1 reads SNHLY; CDR2 reads FYNNEI. V lost 6 bases to trimming and J lost 15 bases; unmatched junction nucleotides: 14. The CDR3 reads CASSERAGQEGYF. The CDR3 coding sequence is TGTGCCAGCAGCGAACGGGCGGGACAGGAGGGATATTTT.

This clone occurred once. The chain combines TRBV2 with TRBJ1-1; D is uncertain. The CDR3 spans 13 residues. Deletions cut 6 bases from V and 2 bases from J, with 10 bases between. Germline CDR1 reads SNHLY; CDR2 reads FYNNEI. CDR3 region: CASRVGSNTEAFF. CDR3 DNA sequence: TGTGCCAGCAGGGTGGGCAGCAACACTGAAGCTTTCTTT.

Only a few counts were recorded for this clone. The V and J genes are TRBV5-1 and TRBJ2-1; the D is unclear. Germline CDR1 reads SGHRS; CDR2 reads YFSETQ. Trimming took 0 bases from V and 8 from J, leaving 12 bases between them. The CDR3 covers 14 residues. Written as DNA, the CDR3 is TGCGCCAGCAGCTTGGCTATGAGGAGCGATGAGCAGTTCTTC. Its translation: CASSLAMRSDEQFF.